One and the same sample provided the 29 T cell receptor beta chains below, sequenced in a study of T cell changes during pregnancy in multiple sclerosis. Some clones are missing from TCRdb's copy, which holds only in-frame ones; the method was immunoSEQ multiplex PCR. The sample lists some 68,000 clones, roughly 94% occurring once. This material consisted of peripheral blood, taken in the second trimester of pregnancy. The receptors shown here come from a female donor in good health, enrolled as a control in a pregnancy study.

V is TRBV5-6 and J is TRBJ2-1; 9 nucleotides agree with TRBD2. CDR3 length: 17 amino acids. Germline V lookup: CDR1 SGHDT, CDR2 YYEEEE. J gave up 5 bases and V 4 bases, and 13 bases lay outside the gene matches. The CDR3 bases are TGTGCCAGCAGCCGCACGTTTGCGGGAGGGCGTCACAATGAGCAGTTCTTC. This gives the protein CASSRTFAGGRHNEQFF.

Here the CDR3 reads CASSYDREKQYF. The CDR3 DNA is TGTGCCAGCAGTTACGACAGGGAGAAGCAGTACTTC. The chain carries TRBV6-6 and TRBJ2-7; 7 bases are a match to TRBD1. CDR3 size: 12 residues. V trimming: 2 bases; J trimming: 8 bases; junction bases outside the gene matches: 3. CDR1 is MNHNY and CDR2 is SVGAGI in the germline V gene (reference sequence).

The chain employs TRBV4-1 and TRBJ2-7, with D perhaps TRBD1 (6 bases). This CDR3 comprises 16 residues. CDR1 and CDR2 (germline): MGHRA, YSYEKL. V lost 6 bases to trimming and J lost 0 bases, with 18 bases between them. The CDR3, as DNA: TGCGCCAGCAGAAAGGGGACCGGGACACCCTCCTACGAGCAGTACTTC. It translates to CASRKGTGTPSYEQYF.

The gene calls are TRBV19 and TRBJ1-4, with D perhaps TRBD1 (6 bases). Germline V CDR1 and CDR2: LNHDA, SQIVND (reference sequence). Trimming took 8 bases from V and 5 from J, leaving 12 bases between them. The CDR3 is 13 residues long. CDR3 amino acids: CASARTDNEKLFF. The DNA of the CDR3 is TGTGCCAGTGCCCGGACAGACAATGAAAAACTGTTTTTT.

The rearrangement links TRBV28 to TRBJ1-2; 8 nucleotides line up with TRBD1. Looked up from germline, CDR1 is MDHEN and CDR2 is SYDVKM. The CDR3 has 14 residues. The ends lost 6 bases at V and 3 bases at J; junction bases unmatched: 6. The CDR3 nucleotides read TGTGCCAGCAGCAAACCGGGACAGGACTATGGCTACACCTTC. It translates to CASSKPGQDYGYTF.

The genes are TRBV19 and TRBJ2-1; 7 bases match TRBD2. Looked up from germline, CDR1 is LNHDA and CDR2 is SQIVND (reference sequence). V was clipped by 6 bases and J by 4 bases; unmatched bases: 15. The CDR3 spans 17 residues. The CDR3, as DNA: TGTGCCAGTAGCCCCTTCCCCAGGACTAGTGCTTACAATGAGCAGTTCTTC. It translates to CASSPFPRTSAYNEQFF.

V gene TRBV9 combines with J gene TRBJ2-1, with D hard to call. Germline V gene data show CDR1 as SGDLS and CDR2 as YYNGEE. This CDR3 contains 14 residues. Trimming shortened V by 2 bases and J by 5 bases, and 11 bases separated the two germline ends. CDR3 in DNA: TGTGCCAGCAGCGTTGGCGGCCTTAACAATGAGCAGTTCTTC. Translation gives CASSVGGLNNEQFF.

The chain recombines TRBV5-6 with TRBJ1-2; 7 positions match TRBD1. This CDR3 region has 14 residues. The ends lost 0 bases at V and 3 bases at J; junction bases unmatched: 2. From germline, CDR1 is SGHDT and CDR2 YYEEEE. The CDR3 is CASSLGQGYYGYTF. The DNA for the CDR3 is TGTGCCAGCAGCTTGGGACAGGGATACTATGGCTACACCTTC. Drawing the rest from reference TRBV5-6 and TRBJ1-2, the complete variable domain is DAGVTQSPTHLIKTRGQQVTLRCSPKSGHDTVSWYQQALGQGPQFIFQYYEEEERQRGNFPDRFSGHQFPNYSSELNVNALLLGDSALYLCASSLGQGYYGYTFGSGTRLTVV.

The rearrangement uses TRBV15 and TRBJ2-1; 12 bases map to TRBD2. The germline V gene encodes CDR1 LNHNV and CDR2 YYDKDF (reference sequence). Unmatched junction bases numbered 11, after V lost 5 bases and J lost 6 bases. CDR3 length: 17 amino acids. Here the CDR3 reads CATSPWGASGRANEQFF. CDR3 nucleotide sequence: TGTGCCACCAGCCCGTGGGGGGCTAGCGGGAGGGCCAATGAGCAGTTCTTC.

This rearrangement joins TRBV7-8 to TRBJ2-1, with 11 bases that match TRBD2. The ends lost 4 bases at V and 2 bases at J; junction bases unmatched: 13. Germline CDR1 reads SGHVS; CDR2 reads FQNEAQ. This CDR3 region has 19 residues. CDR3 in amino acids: CASSYNLAGGLRTYNEQFF. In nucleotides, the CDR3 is TGTGCCAGCAGCTATAACCTAGCGGGAGGCCTAAGAACCTACAATGAGCAGTTCTTC.

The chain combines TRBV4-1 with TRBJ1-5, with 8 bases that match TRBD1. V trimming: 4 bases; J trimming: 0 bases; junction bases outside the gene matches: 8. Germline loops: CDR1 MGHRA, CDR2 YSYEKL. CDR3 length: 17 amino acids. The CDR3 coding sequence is TGCGCCAGCAGCCGAGCTGAGACAGGGGATAGCAATCAGCCCCAGCATTTT. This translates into CASSRAETGDSNQPQHF.

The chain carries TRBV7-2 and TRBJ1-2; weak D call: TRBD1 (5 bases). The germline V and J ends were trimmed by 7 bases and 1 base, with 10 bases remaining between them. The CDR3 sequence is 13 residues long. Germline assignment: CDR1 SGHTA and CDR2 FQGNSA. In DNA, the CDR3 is TGTGCCAGCACTGCGGGGGGTAACTATGGCTACACCTTC. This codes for CASTAGGNYGYTF.

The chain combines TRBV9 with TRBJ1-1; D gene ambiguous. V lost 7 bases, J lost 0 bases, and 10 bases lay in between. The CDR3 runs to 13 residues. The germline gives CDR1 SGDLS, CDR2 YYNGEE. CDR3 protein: CASSVAMNTEAFF. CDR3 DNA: TGTGCCAGCTCGGTCGCCATGAACACTGAAGCTTTCTTT.

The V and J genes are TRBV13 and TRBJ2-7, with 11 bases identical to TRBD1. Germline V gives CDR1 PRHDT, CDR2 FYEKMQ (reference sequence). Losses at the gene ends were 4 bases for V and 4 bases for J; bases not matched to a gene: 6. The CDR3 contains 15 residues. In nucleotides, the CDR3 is TGTGCCAGCAGCTCTATACGGGACAGGGGGTACGAGCAGTACTTC. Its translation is CASSSIRDRGYEQYF.

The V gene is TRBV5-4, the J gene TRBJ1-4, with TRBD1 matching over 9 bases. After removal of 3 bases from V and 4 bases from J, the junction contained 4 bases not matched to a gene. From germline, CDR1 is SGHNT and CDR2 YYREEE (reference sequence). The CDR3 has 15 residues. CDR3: CASSSGQGRNEKLFF. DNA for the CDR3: TGTGCCAGCAGCTCGGGACAGGGACGTAATGAAAAACTGTTTTTT.

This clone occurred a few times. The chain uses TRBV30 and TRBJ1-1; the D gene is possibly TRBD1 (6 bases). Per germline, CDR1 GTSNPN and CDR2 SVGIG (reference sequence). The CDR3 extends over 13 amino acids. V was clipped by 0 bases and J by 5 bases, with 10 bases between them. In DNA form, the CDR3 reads TGTGCCTGGAGTGTACAGGGAAGAACTGAAGCTTTCTTT. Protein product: CAWSVQGRTEAFF.

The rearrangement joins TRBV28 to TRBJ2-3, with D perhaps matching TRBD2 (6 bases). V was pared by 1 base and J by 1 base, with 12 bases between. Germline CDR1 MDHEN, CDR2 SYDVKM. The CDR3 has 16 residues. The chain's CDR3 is CASSLSTGTRTDTQYF. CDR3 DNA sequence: TGTGCCAGCAGTTTATCTACCGGGACTCGCACAGATACGCAGTATTTT.

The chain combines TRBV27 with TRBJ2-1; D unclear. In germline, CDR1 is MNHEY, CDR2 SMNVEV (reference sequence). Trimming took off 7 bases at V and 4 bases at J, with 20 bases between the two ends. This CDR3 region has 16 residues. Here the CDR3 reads CASTPSSVGFYNEQFF. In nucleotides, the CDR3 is TGTGCCAGCACCCCTTCATCAGTGGGCTTTTACAATGAGCAGTTCTTC.

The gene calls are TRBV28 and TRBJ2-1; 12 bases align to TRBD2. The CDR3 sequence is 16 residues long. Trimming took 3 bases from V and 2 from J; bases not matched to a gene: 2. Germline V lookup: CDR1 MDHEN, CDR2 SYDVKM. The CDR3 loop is CASSFGLAGTYNEQFF. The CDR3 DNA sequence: TGTGCCAGCAGTTTCGGACTAGCGGGAACCTACAATGAGCAGTTCTTC.

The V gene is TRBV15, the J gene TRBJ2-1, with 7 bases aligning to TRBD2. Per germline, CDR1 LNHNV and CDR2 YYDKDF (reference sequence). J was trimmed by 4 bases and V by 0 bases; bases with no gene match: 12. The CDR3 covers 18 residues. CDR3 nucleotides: TGTGCCACCAGCAGAGATCGGGCACTAGCGATTACATACAATGAGCAGTTCTTC. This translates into CATSRDRALAITYNEQFF. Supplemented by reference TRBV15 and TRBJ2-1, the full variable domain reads DAMVIQNPRYQVTQFGKPVTLSCSQTLNHNVMYWYQQKSSQAPKLLFHYYDKDFNNEADTPDNFQSRRPNTSFCFLDIRSPGLGDTAMYLCATSRDRALAITYNEQFFGPGTRLTVL.

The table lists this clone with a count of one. The CDR3 DNA sequence: TGTGCCAGCTCACCTGGACAGGGGGGGACAGATACGCAGTATTTT. Its protein product is CASSPGQGGTDTQYF. The rearrangement links TRBV18 to TRBJ2-3, with 10 bases aligning to TRBD1. Germline trimming cut 3 bases from V and 3 bases from J; bases unmatched to any gene: 3. This CDR3 is built from 15 residues. CDR1 and CDR2 (germline): KGHSH, LQKENI.

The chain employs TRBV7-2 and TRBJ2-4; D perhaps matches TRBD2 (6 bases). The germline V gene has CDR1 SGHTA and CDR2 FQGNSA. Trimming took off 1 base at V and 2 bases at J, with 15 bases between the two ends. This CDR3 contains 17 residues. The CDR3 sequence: CASSLVGGTGPKNIQYF. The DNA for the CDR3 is TGTGCCAGCAGCTTAGTGGGGGGAACCGGACCCAAAAACATTCAGTACTTC.

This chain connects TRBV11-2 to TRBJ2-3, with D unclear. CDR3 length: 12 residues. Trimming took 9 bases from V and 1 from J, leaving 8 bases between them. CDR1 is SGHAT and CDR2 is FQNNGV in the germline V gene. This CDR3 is CASSSGTDTQYF. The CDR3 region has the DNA TGTGCCAGTTCCTCTGGCACAGATACGCAGTATTTT.

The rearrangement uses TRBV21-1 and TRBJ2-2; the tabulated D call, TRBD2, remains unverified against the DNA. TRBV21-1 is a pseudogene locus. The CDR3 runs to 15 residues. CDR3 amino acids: CASSIPGLRTGELFF. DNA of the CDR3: TGTGCCAGCAGCATCCCGGGACTAAGAACCGGGGAGCTGTTTTTT.

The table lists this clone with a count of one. The CDR3, as DNA: TGCGCCAGCAGCTTGGGCGGACAGAGGAACTCTGGAAACACCATATATTTT. The encoded protein is CASSLGGQRNSGNTIYF. The V and J genes are TRBV5-1 and TRBJ1-3, with a weak D call TRBD1 (6 bases). The V end was cut by 0 bases, the J end by 0 bases, with 13 bases between. This CDR3 is built from 17 residues. Germline V CDR1 and CDR2: SGHRS, YFSETQ.

For the CDR3, the DNA is TGCGCCAGCAGCTTCACAGGGGAACAAGAGACCCAGTACTTC. The encoded protein is CASSFTGEQETQYF. The rearrangement uses TRBV5-1 and TRBJ2-5, with 7 positions matching TRBD1. The germline CDR1 and CDR2 sequences are SGHRS and YFSETQ. With V trimmed by 2 bases and J by 2 bases, 3 bases remained unmatched. The CDR3 extends over 14 amino acids. The variable domain in full, with the rest retrieved from reference TRBV5-1 and TRBJ2-5, is KAGVTQTPRYLIKTRGQQVTLSCSPISGHRSVSWYQQTPGQGLQFLFEYFSETQRNKGNFPGRFSGRQFSNSRSEMNVSTLELGDSALYLCASSFTGEQETQYFGPGTRLLVL.

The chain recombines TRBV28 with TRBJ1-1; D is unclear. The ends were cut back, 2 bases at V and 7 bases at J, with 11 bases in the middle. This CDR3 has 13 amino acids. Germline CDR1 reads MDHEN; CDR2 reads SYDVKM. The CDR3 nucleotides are TGTGCCAGCAGTTTAGGGCCGGTTCTTGAAGCTTTCTTT. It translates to CASSLGPVLEAFF.

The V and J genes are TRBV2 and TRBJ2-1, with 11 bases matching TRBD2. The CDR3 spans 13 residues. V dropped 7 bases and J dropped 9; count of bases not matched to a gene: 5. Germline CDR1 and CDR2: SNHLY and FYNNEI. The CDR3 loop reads CASTPLAGGEQFF. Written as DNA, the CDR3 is TGTGCCAGCACCCCCCTAGCGGGGGGTGAGCAGTTCTTC. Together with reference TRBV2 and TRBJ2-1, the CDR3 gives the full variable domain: EPEVTQTPSHQVTQMGQEVILRCVPISNHLYFYWYRQILGQKVEFLVSFYNNEISEKSEIFDDQFSVERPDGSNFTLKIRSTKLEDSAMYFCASTPLAGGEQFFGPGTRLTVL.

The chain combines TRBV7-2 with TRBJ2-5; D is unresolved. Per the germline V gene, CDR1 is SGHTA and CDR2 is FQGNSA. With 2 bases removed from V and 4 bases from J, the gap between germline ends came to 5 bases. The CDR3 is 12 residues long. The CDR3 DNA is TGTGCCAGCAGCTTAATATCAGAGACCCAGTACTTC. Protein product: CASSLISETQYF.